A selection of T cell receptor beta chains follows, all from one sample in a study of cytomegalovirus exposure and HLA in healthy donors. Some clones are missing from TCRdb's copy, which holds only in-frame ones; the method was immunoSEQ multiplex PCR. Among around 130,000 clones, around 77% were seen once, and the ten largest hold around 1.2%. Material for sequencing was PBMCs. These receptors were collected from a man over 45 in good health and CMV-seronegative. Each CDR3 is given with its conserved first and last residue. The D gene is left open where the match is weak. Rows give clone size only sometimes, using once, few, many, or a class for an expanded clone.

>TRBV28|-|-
CASMLGTRNQPQHF
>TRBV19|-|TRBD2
CASSTHSSGRGETQYF
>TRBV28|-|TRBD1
CAVFPGTGRQLDPYEQYF
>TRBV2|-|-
CASSENRVGETQYF
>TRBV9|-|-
CASRAGTDSSPLHF
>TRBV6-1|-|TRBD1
CASSEIGTVGSYNSPLHF
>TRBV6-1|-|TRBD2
CASSGTGLAGVGGELFF
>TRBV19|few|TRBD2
CASSMISGINNEQFF
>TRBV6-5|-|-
CASRLSPNQPQHF
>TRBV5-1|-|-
CASSILRDQETQYF
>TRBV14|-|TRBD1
CASSQVLRRQGVINMSNQPQHF
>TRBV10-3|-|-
CAIRSGVGDYEQYF
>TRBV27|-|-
CASSFLRSNYEQYF
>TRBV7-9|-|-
CASSPLDSPGSQYF
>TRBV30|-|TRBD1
CAWKFSGTGGGELFF
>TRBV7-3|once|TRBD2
CASSSRLAGYNEQFF